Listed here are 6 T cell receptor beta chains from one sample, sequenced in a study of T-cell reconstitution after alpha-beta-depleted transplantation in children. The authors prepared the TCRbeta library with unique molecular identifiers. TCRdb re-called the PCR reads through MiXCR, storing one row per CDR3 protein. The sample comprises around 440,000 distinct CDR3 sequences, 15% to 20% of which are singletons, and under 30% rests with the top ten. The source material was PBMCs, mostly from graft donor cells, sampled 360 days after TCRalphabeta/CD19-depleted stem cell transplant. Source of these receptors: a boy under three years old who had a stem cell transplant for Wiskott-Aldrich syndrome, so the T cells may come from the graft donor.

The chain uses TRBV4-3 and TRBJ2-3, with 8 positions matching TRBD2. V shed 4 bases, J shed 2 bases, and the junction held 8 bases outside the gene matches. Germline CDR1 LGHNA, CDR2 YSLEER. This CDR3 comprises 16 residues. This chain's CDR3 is CASSLSGSTFTDTQYF. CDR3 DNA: TGCGCCAGCAGCCTCAGCGGGAGTACCTTCACAGATACGCAGTATTTT.

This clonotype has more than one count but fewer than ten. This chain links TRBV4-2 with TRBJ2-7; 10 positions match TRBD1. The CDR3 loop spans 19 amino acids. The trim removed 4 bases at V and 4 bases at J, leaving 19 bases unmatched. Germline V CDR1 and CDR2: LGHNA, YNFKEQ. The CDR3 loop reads CASSPDPSIGTGAGYEQYF. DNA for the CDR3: TGTGCCAGCAGCCCAGATCCTTCTATTGGGACAGGGGCAGGTTACGAGCAGTACTTC.

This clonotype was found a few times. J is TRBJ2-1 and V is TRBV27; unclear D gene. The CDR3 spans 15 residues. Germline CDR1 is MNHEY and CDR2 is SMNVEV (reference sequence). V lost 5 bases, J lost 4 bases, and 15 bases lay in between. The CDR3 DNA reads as TGTGCCAGCAGTCAAACAACGCGACGTTACAATGAGCAGTTCTTC. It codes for CASSQTTRRYNEQFF.

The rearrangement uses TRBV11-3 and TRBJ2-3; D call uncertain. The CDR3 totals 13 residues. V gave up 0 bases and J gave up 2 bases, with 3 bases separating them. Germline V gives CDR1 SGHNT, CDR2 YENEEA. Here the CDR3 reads CASSLDLTDTQYF. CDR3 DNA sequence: TGTGCCAGCAGCTTAGACCTCACAGATACGCAGTATTTT.

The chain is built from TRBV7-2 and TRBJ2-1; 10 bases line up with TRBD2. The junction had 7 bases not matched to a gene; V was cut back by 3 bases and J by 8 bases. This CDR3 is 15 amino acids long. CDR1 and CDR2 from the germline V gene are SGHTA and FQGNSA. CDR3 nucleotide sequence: TGTGCCAGCAGCTTTCTAGCGGGAGCGGGACATGAGCAGTTCTTC. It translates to CASSFLAGAGHEQFF.

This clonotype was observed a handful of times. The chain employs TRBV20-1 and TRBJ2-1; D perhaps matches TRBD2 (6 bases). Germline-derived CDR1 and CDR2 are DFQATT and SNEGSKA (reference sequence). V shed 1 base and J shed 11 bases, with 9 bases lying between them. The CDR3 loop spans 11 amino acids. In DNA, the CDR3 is TGCAGTGCTAGAGCCGGGACTCAGCAGTTCTTC. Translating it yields CSARAGTQQFF.